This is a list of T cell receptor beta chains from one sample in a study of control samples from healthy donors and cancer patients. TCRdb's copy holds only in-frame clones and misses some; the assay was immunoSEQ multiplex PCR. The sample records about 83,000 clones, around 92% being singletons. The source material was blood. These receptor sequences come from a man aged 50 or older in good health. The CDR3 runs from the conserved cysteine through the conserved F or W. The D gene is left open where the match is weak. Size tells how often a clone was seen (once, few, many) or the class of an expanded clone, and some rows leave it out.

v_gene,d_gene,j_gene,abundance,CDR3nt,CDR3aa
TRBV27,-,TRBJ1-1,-,TGTGCCAGCAGTTTCAGGGGAAAGGACACTGAAGCTTTCTTT,CASSFRGKDTEAFF
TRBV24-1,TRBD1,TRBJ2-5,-,TGTGCCACCAGTGAGCCGGACAGGGGGTACGAGACCCAGTACTTC,CATSEPDRGYETQYF
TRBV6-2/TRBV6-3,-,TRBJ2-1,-,TGTGCCAGCAGTCCAGGGGGGAATGAGCAGTTCTTC,CASSPGGNEQFF
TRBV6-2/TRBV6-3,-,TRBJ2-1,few,TGTGCCAGCAGTTACCCCCCAGCGAATGAGCAGTTCTTC,CASSYPPANEQFF
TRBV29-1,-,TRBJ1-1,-,TGCAGCGTTGATGAGGGATTGAACACTGAAGCTTTCTTT,CSVDEGLNTEAFF
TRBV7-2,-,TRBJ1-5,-,TGTGCCAGCAGCTTATCGAGAGGTCAGCCCCAGCATTTT,CASSLSRGQPQHF
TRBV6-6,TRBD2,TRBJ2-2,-,TGTGCCAGCAGTTACCCTAGCGGGGGGAACACCGGGGAGCTGTTTTTT,CASSYPSGGNTGELFF
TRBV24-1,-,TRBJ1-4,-,TGTGCCACCAGTGAGGCAGGGAAGAATGAAAAACTGTTTTTT,CATSEAGKNEKLFF
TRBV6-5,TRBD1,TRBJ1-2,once,TGTGCCAGCAGAGCAGGGGGCGCGGGTGGCTACACCTTC,CASRAGGAGGYTF
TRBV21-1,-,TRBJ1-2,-,TGTGCCAGCAGCACCGTCCCCTCTAGCCAGGGATCGAACTTACCCTCCTATGGCTACACCTTC,CASSTVPSSQGSNLPSYGYTF
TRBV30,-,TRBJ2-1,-,TGTGCCTGGAGTGTTCCTCGGGGGGCTGGATACAATGAGCAGTTCTTC,CAWSVPRGAGYNEQFF
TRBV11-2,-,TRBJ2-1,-,TGTGCCAGCAGCGGAGGGCCGGGGTCCACAAACAATGAGCAGTTCTTC,CASSGGPGSTNNEQFF
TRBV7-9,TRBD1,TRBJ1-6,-,TGTGCCAGCAGCTTGGACTCAGGGACAGGGTCATCACCCCTCCACTTT,CASSLDSGTGSSPLHF
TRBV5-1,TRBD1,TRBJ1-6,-,TGCGCCAGCAGACAGGGGCAAGGGAGCTCCTATAATTCACCCCTCCACTTT,CASRQGQGSSYNSPLHF
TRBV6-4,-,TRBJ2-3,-,TGTGCCAGCAGTGGGGGGCACGGGGGGACCCTATCCGCAGATACGCAGTATTTT,CASSGGHGGTLSADTQYF
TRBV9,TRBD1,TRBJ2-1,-,TGTGCCAGCAGCGTCGGACAGGCCACTTACAATGAGCAGTTCTTC,CASSVGQATYNEQFF
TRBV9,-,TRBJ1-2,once,TGTGCCAGCAGCGTAGGTGTCAGCCTTACTACAAACTATGGCTACACCTTC,CASSVGVSLTTNYGYTF
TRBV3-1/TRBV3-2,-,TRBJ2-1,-,TGTGCCAGCTCCCCCGGTATCGGGGTGGGATACAATGAGCAGTTCTTC,CASSPGIGVGYNEQFF
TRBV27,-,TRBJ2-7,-,TGTGCCAGCAGTTTAAGGGGGGCCTACGAGCAGTACTTC,CASSLRGAYEQYF
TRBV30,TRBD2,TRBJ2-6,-,TGTGCCTGCGGGACTAGTTACTCTGGGGCCAACGTCCTGACTTTC,CACGTSYSGANVLTF
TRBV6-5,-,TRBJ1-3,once,TGTGCCAGCAGGGGGGGTCCTGGAAACACCATATATTTT,CASRGGPGNTIYF
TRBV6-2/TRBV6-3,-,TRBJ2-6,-,TGTGCCAGCAGCAAGGCACTGATCTCTGGGGCCAACGTCCTGACTTTC,CASSKALISGANVLTF
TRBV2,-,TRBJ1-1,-,TGTGCCAGCAGTGAGGGGGGCGGCACTGAAGCTTTCTTT,CASSEGGGTEAFF
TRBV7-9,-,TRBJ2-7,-,TGTGCCAGCAGTTTTCAGGGAGACGAGCAGTACTTC,CASSFQGDEQYF
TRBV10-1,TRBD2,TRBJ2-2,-,TGCGCCAGCAGTGAGTCAAGCGGGGGGTTGACCGGGGAGCTGTTTTTT,CASSESSGGLTGELFF
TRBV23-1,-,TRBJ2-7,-,TGCGCCCGCTCTGGGGGTTGCCCTTACGAGCAGTACTTC,CARSGGCPYEQYF
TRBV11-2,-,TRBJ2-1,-,TGTGCCAGCAGCTTAGAATGGAGCCGGAGGAATGAGCAGTTCTTC,CASSLEWSRRNEQFF
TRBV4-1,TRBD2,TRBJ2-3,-,TGCGCCAGCGCCGCGGGGGAAGGGGATACGCAGTATTTT,CASAAGEGDTQYF
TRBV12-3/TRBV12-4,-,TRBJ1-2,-,TGTGCCAGCAGGGCGGGACCGGGCTATGGCTACACCTTC,CASRAGPGYGYTF
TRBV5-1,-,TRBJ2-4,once,TGCGCCAGCAGCCTAGGGCTCCAAGGGGACATTCAGTACTTC,CASSLGLQGDIQYF
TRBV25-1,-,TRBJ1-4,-,TGTGCCAGCAGCTATAATGAAAAACTGTTTTTT,CASSYNEKLFF
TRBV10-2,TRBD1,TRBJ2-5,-,TGCGCCACCAGGGAGACAGGGGAGCAAGAGACCCAGTACTTC,CATRETGEQETQYF
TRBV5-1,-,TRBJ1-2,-,TGCGCCAGCAGCTTGGAAGGGGTCGATGGCTACACCTTC,CASSLEGVDGYTF
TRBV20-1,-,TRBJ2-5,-,TGCAGTGCTAGTAGTCCCTACTCGTACCAAGAGACCCAGTACTTC,CSASSPYSYQETQYF
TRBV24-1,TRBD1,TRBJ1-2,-,TGTGCCACCAGTGATTCCGGGACAGGGGGCAGCGTCTATGGCTACACCTTC,CATSDSGTGGSVYGYTF
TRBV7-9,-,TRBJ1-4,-,TGTGCCAGCAGCTTAGAGACTGAGCGTGGGAAACTGTTTTTT,CASSLETERGKLFF
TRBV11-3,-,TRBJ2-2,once,TGTGCCAGCAGCTTACTGGGTCCCCCTGACACCGGGGAGCTGTTTTTT,CASSLLGPPDTGELFF
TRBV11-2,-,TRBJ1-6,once,TGTGCCAGCAGCTTTAACGACAGAAATTCACCCCTCCACTTT,CASSFNDRNSPLHF
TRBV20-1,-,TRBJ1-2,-,TGCAGCTACCTGGAGAACTATGGCTACACCTTC,CSYLENYGYTF
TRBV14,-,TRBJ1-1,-,TGTGCCAGCAGCCAGTCAGGCGCAGTTGGCGATGCTTTCTTT,CASSQSGAVGDAFF
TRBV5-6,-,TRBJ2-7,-,TGTGCCAGCAGCTCAGGGGTCATCTCCTACGAGCAGTACTTC,CASSSGVISYEQYF
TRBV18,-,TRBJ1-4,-,TGTGCCAGCTCACCAGCGTACTCCCTGAATGAAAAACTGTTTTTT,CASSPAYSLNEKLFF
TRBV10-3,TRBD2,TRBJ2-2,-,TGTGCCATCAGTGGGTGGCGGGGGAGAAACACCGGGGAGCTGTTTTTT,CAISGWRGRNTGELFF
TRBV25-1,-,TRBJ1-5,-,TGTGCCAGCAGTAAACCGGGTGGGGTTCAGGTCTTGCCCCAGCATTTT,CASSKPGGVQVLPQHF
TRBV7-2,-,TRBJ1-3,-,TGTGCCAGCAGCTTAGCAGGGTCCGGAAACACCATATATTTT,CASSLAGSGNTIYF
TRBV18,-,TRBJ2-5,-,TGTGCCAGCTCACCGGGCGGTGGGGCGGTAGAGACCCAGTACTTC,CASSPGGGAVETQYF
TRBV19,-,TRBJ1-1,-,TGTGCCAGTAGTATTGAGGGAGCTGAAGCTTTCTTT,CASSIEGAEAFF
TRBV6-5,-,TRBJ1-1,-,TGTGCCAGCAGGGACAGTCGGCTCACTGAAGCTTTCTTT,CASRDSRLTEAFF
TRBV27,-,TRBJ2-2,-,TGTGCCAGCAACCAAGGTTTAAGGGCCGGGGTCCCCGGGGAGCTGTTTTTT,CASNQGLRAGVPGELFF
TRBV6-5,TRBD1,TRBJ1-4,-,TGTGCCAGCAGACTAGGACAGGCGAAGAATGAAAAACTGTTTTTT,CASRLGQAKNEKLFF